This entry lists 28 T cell receptor beta chains sequenced from one sample in a study of CXCR3-negative and CXCR3-positive naive CD8 T cells (dated by TCRdb to the late 2010s). Sequencing instrument: NextSeq 550. The Human TCR Profiling Kit (MiLaboratory) was used to make UMI-labeled 5' RACE TRB cDNA libraries. Each entry corresponds to one CDR3 protein sequence from reads that TCRdb reprocessed, and DNA is not given. The table for this sample lists approximately 83,000 distinct CDR3 sequences. Jointly, the top ten make up around 1.8% of the sample. The sample was naive CXCR3- CD8+ T cells from blood. The intended sense of this specimen's cell subset or site label: CD45RO-CCR7+CD27+CD95- naive CD8+ T cells lacking CXCR3 (TNR3-). The receptors originated from a human donor in good health. Some clones in this sample may be carry-over from other donors' samples.

V is TRBV7-9 and J is TRBJ2-1; TCRdb's assignment of TRBD2 cannot be checked, as there is no DNA. Germline V CDR1 and CDR2: SEHNR, FQNEAQ (reference sequence). The CDR3 extends over 15 amino acids. The CDR3 here is CASSAGGGSYNEQFF.

This chain's CDR3 is CASSKAGSGSYEQYF. The J gene is TRBJ2-7, the V gene TRBV21-1; TCRdb selects TRBD2, and the lack of DNA leaves this call unchecked. TRBV21-1 is a listed pseudogene. This CDR3 comprises 15 residues.

The chain is built from TRBV27 and TRBJ2-3; TCRdb designates TRBD2, a call that cannot be tested without DNA. Germline CDR1 and CDR2: MNHEY and SMNVEV (reference sequence). The CDR3 is 15 amino acids. The CDR3 spells CASSYQRGSTDTQYF.

The chain couples TRBV10-3 to TRBJ1-2; checking the TCRdb D call of TRBD1 is not possible without DNA. Germline CDR1 reads ENHRY; CDR2 reads SYGVKD. The CDR3 has 14 residues. The CDR3 sequence is CAIGGQGGIYGYTF.

J is TRBJ1-1 and V is TRBV29-1. The CDR3 totals 13 residues. Germline V gene lookup returns CDR1 SQVTM and CDR2 ANQGSEA. The CDR3 sequence: CSVQQGSNTQAFF.

The V gene is TRBV6-6, the J gene TRBJ2-7; as DNA is missing, the TRBD2 call by TCRdb cannot be tested. The CDR3 consists of 14 residues. CDR1 and CDR2 (germline): MNHNY, SVGAGI (reference sequence). CDR3 region: CASSPIAGVDEQYF.

The rearrangement joins TRBV4-3 to TRBJ1-1. Germline V gene lookup returns CDR1 LGHNA and CDR2 YSLEER. This CDR3 has 14 amino acids. CDR3 loop: CASSQVPGRTEAFF.

CDR3 amino acids: CSASWYDGAEAFF. The genes are TRBV20-1 and TRBJ1-1. Germline assignment: CDR1 DFQATT and CDR2 SNEGSKA (reference sequence). The CDR3 totals 13 residues.

The chain couples TRBV25-1 to TRBJ2-7; checking the TCRdb D call of TRBD1 is not possible without DNA. From germline, CDR1 is MGHDK and CDR2 SYGVNS. The CDR3 runs to 14 residues. This CDR3 reads CASSRKGHSYEQYF.

The chain employs TRBV29-1 and TRBJ2-7; the D gene TCRdb calls, TRBD1, cannot be checked with no DNA. The germline gives CDR1 SQVTM, CDR2 ANQGSEA. This CDR3 has 14 amino acids. CDR3 region: CSVEWAGGTYEQYF.

This chain uses TRBV29-1 with TRBJ1-1; TCRdb picks TRBD1, but there is no DNA to check that call. The CDR3 runs to 14 residues. From germline, CDR1 is SQVTM and CDR2 ANQGSEA. The CDR3 here is CRAWDGQMNTEAFF.

The chain carries TRBV11-2 and TRBJ2-3; TCRdb picks TRBD2, but there is no DNA to check that call. The CDR3 extends over 15 amino acids. The germline V gene has CDR1 SGHAT and CDR2 FQNNGV. The CDR3 here is CASSPSRPGTDTQYF.

The V gene is TRBV20-1, the J gene TRBJ2-1; TCRdb calls TRBD2, which cannot be checked without DNA. The CDR3 contains 15 residues. CDR1 and CDR2 from the germline V gene are DFQATT and SNEGSKA (reference sequence). CDR3: CSARDPASVYNEQFF.

V usage is TRBV29-1 and J usage is TRBJ2-7. CDR3 length: 13 residues. From germline, CDR1 is SQVTM and CDR2 ANQGSEA. The CDR3 spells CSVEDPFSYEQYF.

The CDR3 sequence is CASSLLRGLYNEQFF. The gene calls are TRBV28 and TRBJ2-1. Germline V gene lookup returns CDR1 MDHEN and CDR2 SYDVKM. This CDR3 comprises 15 residues.

The chain joins TRBV4-2 to TRBJ2-7; TCRdb's D gene call, TRBD1, goes unchecked for lack of DNA. The germline V gene encodes CDR1 LGHNA and CDR2 YNFKEQ. CDR3 size: 16 residues. The CDR3 region is CASSQERAGGADEQYF.

The chain carries TRBV7-9 and TRBJ2-7; TCRdb gives TRBD1 as the D gene, but with no DNA this cannot be confirmed. The germline CDR1 and CDR2 sequences are SEHNR and FQNEAQ (reference sequence). This CDR3 comprises 12 residues. The CDR3 here is CASSPAWDMRYF.

The rearrangement uses TRBV7-9 and TRBJ2-2; the TCRdb D gene call, TRBD1, has no DNA to confirm it. This CDR3 has 12 amino acids. Germline CDR1 is SEHNR and CDR2 is FQNEAQ (reference sequence). The CDR3 loop is CASSLGQWELFF.

The J gene is TRBJ2-7, the V gene TRBV9; as DNA is missing, the TRBD1 call by TCRdb cannot be tested. The germline CDR1 and CDR2 sequences are SGDLS and YYNGEE. CDR3 length: 13 residues. The CDR3 sequence is CASSVGDRPEQYF.

CDR3 amino acids: CASIVTSSRYNEQFF. This chain connects TRBV28 to TRBJ2-1; the D call of TRBD2 rests on TCRdb alone, since no DNA is present to check it. The CDR3 has 15 amino acids. Germline assignment: CDR1 MDHEN and CDR2 SYDVKM.

The chain links TRBV2 to TRBJ2-3. Germline V lookup: CDR1 SNHLY, CDR2 FYNNEI. The CDR3 loop spans 13 amino acids. CDR3 amino acids: CASSEWGTDTQYF.

The genes are TRBV13 and TRBJ2-5; TCRdb's D gene call, TRBD1, goes unchecked for lack of DNA. From germline, CDR1 is PRHDT and CDR2 FYEKMQ (reference sequence). The CDR3 is 18 amino acids. CDR3: CASSSSGGYPPPQETQYF.

The chain combines TRBV7-9 with TRBJ1-2; TCRdb designates TRBD1, a call that cannot be tested without DNA. Germline CDR1 reads SEHNR; CDR2 reads FQNEAQ (reference sequence). The CDR3 is 16 amino acids. This CDR3 is CASSRLEMGATYGYTF.

The V gene is TRBV28, the J gene TRBJ2-5; no DNA is available, so the TRBD1 call from TCRdb remains unchecked. This CDR3 is 15 amino acids long. Germline assignment: CDR1 MDHEN and CDR2 SYDVKM. The CDR3 loop is CASTLSRGGPETQYF.

The chain carries TRBV7-9 and TRBJ1-5; TCRdb's assignment of TRBD1 cannot be checked, as there is no DNA. Per the germline V gene, CDR1 is SEHNR and CDR2 is FQNEAQ (reference sequence). The CDR3 is made up of 15 amino acids. CDR3 protein: CASSTSGTGEQPQHF.

The chain links TRBV13 to TRBJ1-1; TCRdb lists TRBD1, though no DNA is available to test this call. This CDR3 contains 15 residues. Germline loops: CDR1 PRHDT, CDR2 FYEKMQ (reference sequence). CDR3 protein: CASSDWDGEDTEAFF.

The chain has TRBV19 and TRBJ2-7; TCRdb designates TRBD1, a call that cannot be tested without DNA. Germline CDR1 and CDR2: LNHDA and SQIVND (reference sequence). The CDR3 loop spans 12 amino acids. The CDR3 here is CASSSPGVEQYF.

The chain couples TRBV19 to TRBJ1-1; checking the TCRdb D call of TRBD1 is not possible without DNA. Germline CDR1 LNHDA, CDR2 SQIVND (reference sequence). The length of the CDR3 is 13 residues. CDR3 region: CASWDLGYTEAFF.